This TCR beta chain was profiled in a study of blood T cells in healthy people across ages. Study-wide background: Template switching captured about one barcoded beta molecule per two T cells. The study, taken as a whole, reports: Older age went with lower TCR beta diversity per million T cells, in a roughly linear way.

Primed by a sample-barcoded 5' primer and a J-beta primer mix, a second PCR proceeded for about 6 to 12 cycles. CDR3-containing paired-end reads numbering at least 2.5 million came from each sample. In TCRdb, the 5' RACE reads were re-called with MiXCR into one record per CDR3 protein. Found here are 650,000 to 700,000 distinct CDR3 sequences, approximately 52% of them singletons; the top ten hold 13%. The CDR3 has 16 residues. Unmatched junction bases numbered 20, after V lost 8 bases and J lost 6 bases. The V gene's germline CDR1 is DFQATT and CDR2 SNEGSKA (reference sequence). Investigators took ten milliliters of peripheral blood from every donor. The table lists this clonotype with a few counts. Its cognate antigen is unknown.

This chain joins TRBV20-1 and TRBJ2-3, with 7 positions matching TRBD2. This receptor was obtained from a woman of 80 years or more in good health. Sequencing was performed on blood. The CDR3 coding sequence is TGCAGTACTTCTCAAGACCGGGACTACCTCGCCGATACGCAGTATTTT. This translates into CSTSQDRDYLADTQYF.